Below, 26 T cell receptor beta chains from the same sample are listed, as sequenced in a study of post-analysis software for immune sequencing data. Unique molecular identifiers tagged the TCR beta cDNA libraries. Each CDR3 protein is one row after TCRdb ran MiXCR on the PCR reads. Here the sample spans a few hundred thousand distinct CDR3 sequences, around 34% being singletons. These TCRs' antigens remain unknown. General observations from the study: The five TRBV segments detected at higher frequency in patients than in controls included TRBV5-6, TRBV5-1 and TRBV20-1.

Input material: blood. The receptors shown here come from a girl aged 5 to 17 with multiple sclerosis.

This clonotype has at least ten counts. CDR3 sequence (DNA): TGTGCCAGCAGTGAAAGAGGACAGAGGAAAGTGAACACTGAAGCTTTCTTT. The encoded protein is CASSERGQRKVNTEAFF. The V call is TRBV6-1, the J call TRBJ1-1; possible D gene TRBD1, 6 bases. V was clipped by 2 bases and J by 0 bases, with 16 bases between them. The V gene's germline CDR1 is MNHNS and CDR2 SASEGT. The CDR3 extends over 17 amino acids.

This clonotype was observed many times. The genes are TRBV7-9 and TRBJ2-1, with TRBD2 matching over 8 bases. Looked up from germline, CDR1 is SEHNR and CDR2 is FQNEAQ (reference sequence). CDR3 length: 16 residues. The trim removed 6 bases at V and 0 bases at J, leaving 7 bases unmatched. CDR3 protein: CASSPGGGISYNEQFF. DNA of the CDR3: TGTGCCAGCAGTCCCGGCGGGGGGATCTCCTACAATGAGCAGTTCTTC.

This clonotype was recorded a few times. J is TRBJ2-7 and V is TRBV6-5; TRBD1 agrees at 8 bases. V shed 0 bases and J 6 bases; nucleotides not matched to a gene: 7. This CDR3 has 15 amino acids. Germline V CDR1 and CDR2: MNHEY, SVGAGI. CDR3 protein: CASSYSPDRGAEQYF. The DNA of the CDR3 is TGTGCCAGCAGTTACTCCCCCGACAGGGGAGCCGAGCAGTACTTC.

The V call is TRBV3-1, the J call TRBJ2-6; D is uncertain. The V gene lost 8 bases and the J gene lost 5 bases, with 10 bases spanning the gap. Germline values: CDR1 LGHDT, CDR2 YNNKEL (reference sequence). The CDR3 runs 13 residues. In DNA form, the CDR3 reads TGTGCCAGCTCGCCGAGGAGGGCCAACGTCCTGACTTTC. Residues: CASSPRRANVLTF. Full variable domain (outside the CDR3, taken from reference TRBV3-1 and TRBJ2-6): DTAVSQTPKYLVTQMGNDKSIKCEQNLGHDTMYWYKQDSKKFLKIMFSYNNKELIINETVPNRFSPKSPDKAHLNLHINSLELGDSAVYFCASSPRRANVLTFGAGSRLTVL.

This clonotype appeared many times. Just one base apart from a much larger clone, this may be a read error. This chain uses TRBV6-6 with TRBJ2-4; D is unclear. V shed 4 bases and J shed 0 bases, with 7 bases lying between them. CDR1 is MNHNY, CDR2 SVGAGI, per germline (reference sequence). The CDR3 extends over 14 amino acids. CDR3 sequence reads: CASSCELAKNIQYF. The CDR3 DNA is TGTGCCAGCAGTTGCGAGTTAGCCAAAAACATTCAGTACTTC.

The table lists this clonotype with many counts. The chain employs TRBV27 and TRBJ1-5, with 7 bases that match TRBD1. The CDR3 consists of 13 residues. CDR1 is MNHEY, CDR2 SMNVEV, per germline (reference sequence). After removal of 5 bases from V and 7 bases from J, the junction contained 5 bases not matched to a gene. This CDR3 is CASSPDREQPQHF. The CDR3 DNA sequence: TGTGCCAGCAGTCCCGACAGGGAACAGCCCCAGCATTTT.

The V and J genes are TRBV5-1 and TRBJ1-4; a possible D gene is TRBD1 (6 bases). The CDR3 contains 15 residues. The germline V gene has CDR1 SGHRS and CDR2 YFSETQ. The V and J ends lost 4 bases and 5 bases respectively, with 15 bases between them. The CDR3 loop is CASSVEQGPNEKLFF. CDR3 DNA: TGCGCCAGCAGCGTAGAACAGGGACCAAATGAAAAACTGTTTTTT. The full variable domain, its missing parts supplied by reference TRBV5-1 and TRBJ1-4, is KAGVTQTPRYLIKTRGQQVTLSCSPISGHRSVSWYQQTPGQGLQFLFEYFSETQRNKGNFPGRFSGRQFSNSRSEMNVSTLELGDSALYLCASSVEQGPNEKLFFGSGTQLSVL.

Note on this clonotype: This could be a read error, since a much larger clone is one nucleotide away. The genes are TRBV4-1 and TRBJ2-6; tentative D call: TRBD2 (5 bases). From germline, CDR1 is MGHRA and CDR2 YSYEKL. CDR3 length: 17 residues. Here the CDR3 reads CAGSPTEVRSGANVLTF. The CDR3 coding sequence is TGCGCCGGCAGCCCGACGGAGGTCCGCTCTGGGGCCAACGTCCTGACTTTC.

This sequence joins TRBV24-1 and TRBJ2-3; D may match TRBD1 or TRBD2 (5 bases each). This CDR3 has 16 amino acids. Germline assignment: CDR1 KGHDR and CDR2 SFDVKD. Deletions cut 3 bases from V and 4 bases from J, with 16 bases between. This CDR3 reads CATSDGGVNLADTQYF. The DNA for the CDR3 is TGTGCCACCAGTGATGGGGGAGTTAACTTAGCAGATACGCAGTATTTT.

In the case of this clonotype: This may arise from a read error, as a much more abundant clone is one base away. The V gene is TRBV6-5, the J gene TRBJ2-1; D possibly corresponds to TRBD2 (6 bases). This CDR3 is built from 15 residues. CDR1 MNHEY and CDR2 SVGAGI come from the germline V gene. The V end lost 7 bases, the J end lost 13 bases, and 26 bases lay between the germline ends. The CDR3 bases are TGTGCCAGCACCGAAACCGACTGGCGCGGGGAGACCCAGTTCTTC. Its protein product is CASTETDWRGETQFF.

To note about this clonotype: A much larger clone lies one base from this, so it may be a read error. The rearrangement uses TRBV20-1 and TRBJ2-7, with 8 bases that match TRBD2. CDR1 and CDR2 from the germline V gene are DFQATT and SNEGSKA (reference sequence). The V segment lost 6 bases and the J segment 10 bases; nucleotides outside the gene matches: 17. The CDR3 runs 14 residues. This chain's CDR3 is CSAQRAGGGEAQYF. CDR3 nucleotide sequence: TGCAGTGCCCAGAGGGCGGGAGGCGGAGAGGCCCAGTACTTC.

V gene TRBV7-9 combines with J gene TRBJ2-5; maybe TRBD1 (5 bases). In germline, CDR1 is SEHNR, CDR2 FQNEAQ (reference sequence). The length of the CDR3 is 14 residues. V was clipped by 2 bases and J by 2 bases, with 9 bases between them. CDR3: CASSLTGSQETQYF. DNA for the CDR3: TGTGCCAGCAGCTTAACAGGTTCGCAAGAGACCCAGTACTTC. Full variable domain (outside the CDR3, taken from reference TRBV7-9 and TRBJ2-5): DTGVSQNPRHKITKRGQNVTFRCDPISEHNRLYWYRQTLGQGPEFLTYFQNEAQLEKSRLLSDRFSAERPKGSFSTLEIQRTEQGDSAMYLCASSLTGSQETQYFGPGTRLLVL.

The V call is TRBV19, the J call TRBJ2-1, with D uncertain. In germline, CDR1 is LNHDA, CDR2 SQIVND (reference sequence). Trimming shortened V by 1 base and J by 3 bases, and 16 bases separated the two germline ends. The CDR3 has 17 amino acids. CDR3 loop: CASSIVDIKEYYNEQFF. CDR3 DNA sequence: TGTGCCAGTAGTATAGTGGATATCAAGGAGTACTACAATGAGCAGTTCTTC.

This clonotype was seen ten or more times. V is TRBV5-1 and J is TRBJ1-4; 7 positions match TRBD1. The V and J ends lost 0 bases and 8 bases, in that order; junction bases with no gene match: 7. The CDR3 loop spans 15 amino acids. Germline V CDR1 and CDR2: SGHRS, YFSETQ. CDR3: CASSLADRDGEKLFF. The CDR3, as DNA: TGCGCCAGCAGCTTGGCCGACAGGGACGGAGAAAAACTGTTTTTT.

The table lists this clonotype with many counts. This chain uses TRBV28 with TRBJ2-3, with TRBD2 matching over 7 bases. The CDR3 is 14 amino acids. V shed 3 bases and J 8 bases; nucleotides not matched to a gene: 8. Looked up from germline, CDR1 is MDHEN and CDR2 is SYDVKM. In nucleotides, the CDR3 is TGTGCCAGCAGTTTTTCACCCCCTAGCGGTACGCAGTATTTT. As protein: CASSFSPPSGTQYF. The full variable domain, its missing parts supplied by reference TRBV28 and TRBJ2-3, is DVKVTQSSRYLVKRTGEKVFLECVQDMDHENMFWYRQDPGLGLRLIYFSYDVKMKEKGDIPEGYSVSREKKERFSLILESASTNQTSMYLCASSFSPPSGTQYFGPGTRLTVL.

The chain is built from TRBV4-3 and TRBJ2-7, with 7 bases that match TRBD1. The J call may be wrong; the DNA end is better matched by TRBJ2-5. Germline V gene lookup returns CDR1 LGHNA and CDR2 YSLEER. The CDR3 extends over 19 amino acids. The CDR3 sequence: CASSQEGKGASAVWETQYF. In DNA form, the CDR3 reads TGCGCCAGCAGCCAAGAAGGGAAGGGGGCCTCCGCTGTTTGGGAGACCCAGTACTTC.

V gene TRBV20-1 combines with J gene TRBJ2-7, with 8 bases fitting TRBD2. Trimming took 4 bases from V and 3 from J; bases not matched to a gene: 5. There are 13 residues in the CDR3. Germline V gene lookup returns CDR1 DFQATT and CDR2 SNEGSKA (reference sequence). The CDR3 DNA is TGCAGTGCTATACCCGGGGGGGTCTACGAGCAGTACTTC. Translated, it gives CSAIPGGVYEQYF.

This clonotype has more than one count but fewer than ten. A read error is possible here, since a much larger clone lies one base away. The CDR3 DNA reads TGTGCCAGCAGCTTACTCCACACAGATACGCAGTATTTT. This sequence encodes CASSLLHTDTQYF. This chain uses TRBV7-3 with TRBJ2-3, with no clear D. The germline V and J ends were trimmed by 2 bases and 2 bases, with 5 bases remaining between them. The germline gives CDR1 SGHTA, CDR2 FQGTGA. This CDR3 region has 13 residues.

This sequence joins TRBV7-2 and TRBJ2-2; 10 bases align to TRBD2. Trimming took 5 bases from V and 3 from J; bases not matched to a gene: 12. Germline V lookup: CDR1 SGHTA, CDR2 FQGNSA. This CDR3 comprises 18 residues. The CDR3 loop reads CASSKPASGRWHTGELFF. Here the CDR3 DNA reads TGTGCCAGCAGCAAGCCCGCTAGCGGGAGATGGCACACCGGGGAGCTGTTTTTT.

The chain joins TRBV5-1 to TRBJ2-4, with a tentative D call TRBD1 (5 bases). The tail of the sequence fits TRBJ2-7 better, so the J call may be wrong. Germline loops: CDR1 SGHRS, CDR2 YFSETQ. This CDR3 spans 15 amino acids. The CDR3 loop is CASSPTDPVPFEQYF. For the CDR3, the DNA is TGCGCCAGCAGTCCGACAGATCCCGTCCCCTTCGAGCAGTACTTC.

A note on this clonotype: Just one base apart from a much larger clone, this may be a read error. V usage is TRBV5-1 and J usage is TRBJ1-2, with 9 bases identical to TRBD1. The germline V gene encodes CDR1 SGHRS and CDR2 YFSETQ. CDR3 length: 13 residues. Here the CDR3 reads CAGSLDRGYGYTF. The CDR3 region has the DNA TGCGCCGGCAGCTTGGACAGGGGTTATGGCTACACCTTC.

This clonotype was counted a few times. The chain links TRBV7-6 to TRBJ1-3; the D is unclear. Deletions cut 5 bases from V and 0 bases from J, with 14 bases between. CDR1 SGHVS and CDR2 FNYEAQ come from the germline V gene. CDR3 length: 16 residues. The CDR3, as DNA: TGTGCCAGCAGCCCCCGGAGGAGCAGCTCTGGAAACACCATATATTTT. The encoded protein is CASSPRRSSSGNTIYF.

This clonotype was recorded at least ten times. The chain uses TRBV7-2 and TRBJ1-2; weak D call: TRBD1 (6 bases). The CDR3 is 17 residues long. Germline V CDR1 and CDR2: SGHTA, FQGNSA. V lost 3 bases to trimming and J lost 2 bases, with 19 bases between them. The CDR3 nucleotides read TGTGCCAGCAGCTTCTTCACAGGGTCCGGGGCGAACTATGGCTACACCTTC. Translation gives CASSFFTGSGANYGYTF.

Only one count was recorded for this clonotype. The conserved phenylalanine or tryptophan normally closing the CDR3 is absent here, so this likely arose from a read error. This chain uses TRBV12-3 or TRBV12-4 with TRBJ2-1; a possible D gene is TRBD1 (5 bases). Trimming removed 7 bases from V and 7 bases from J, with 11 bases in between. CDR3 size: 12 residues. The CDR3 protein is CASTQGLNEQFL. CDR3 DNA: TGTGCCAGCACCCAGGGCCTTAATGAGCAGTTCCTC.

On this clonotype itself: A much larger clone differs from this one at a single base, so this may be a read error. The DNA for the CDR3 is TGCAGCGGCAGCCCCCGGGGACTCATGAACACTGGAGCTTTCTTT. It yields the protein CSGSPRGLMNTGAFF. This chain joins TRBV29-1 and TRBJ1-1; weak D call: TRBD1 (5 bases). Germline CDR1 and CDR2: SQVTM and ANQGSEA. The CDR3 totals 15 residues.

This clonotype was counted ten times or more. DNA of the CDR3: TGTGCCAGCTTTAGACGCCGGGACAGGGGAATCTATGGCTACACCTTC. This gives the protein CASFRRRDRGIYGYTF. This rearrangement joins TRBV12-3 or TRBV12-4 to TRBJ1-2; 10 positions match TRBD1. V was clipped by 8 bases and J by 4 bases; unmatched bases: 13. The CDR3 loop spans 16 amino acids.